This T cell receptor beta chain was identified in a study of CD8 T cells in ankylosing spondylitis. CDR1 and CDR2 (germline): SGHVS, FNYEAQ. There are 14 residues in the CDR3. V was shortened by 4 bases and J by 5 bases, with 15 bases between the two germline ends. Study observations and caveats: Typical of ankylosing spondylitis blood, it appeared, was a TCR beta motif of eight highly homologous variants. Disease-associated clones were reportedly significantly overrepresented in matched ankylosing spondylitis synovial fluid. Earlier literature documents some of the motif variants in reactive arthritis synovial fluid and blood. CD8+ disease-linked clones were present at relatively low frequencies in blood.

This clonotype was found a few times. Its target is unknown. TCRdb used MiXCR to reprocess the 5' RACE reads, holding one entry per CDR3 protein. The sample comprises 250,000 or so distinct CDR3 sequences, over 15% of which are singletons, and less than 35% rests with the top ten. The specimen sequenced was blood, either unsorted or a sorted T cell fraction (not recorded which). The chain couples TRBV7-6 to TRBJ2-7; a weak D match, TRBD2 (5 bases). The sequence was collected from a male donor with ankylosing spondylitis or in good health (not recorded which). The CDR3 here is CASSYMAGPDEQYF. In nucleotides, the CDR3 is TGTGCCAGCAGCTATATGGCGGGTCCGGACGAGCAGTACTTC.